The 27 T cell receptor beta chains below come from one sample, sequenced in a study of T cell clonotyping in hematopoietic cell transplantation. Generated by immunoSEQ multiplex PCR, the TCRdb table keeps only in-frame clones and is missing some. Among 15,000 to 20,000 clones listed, approximately 87% were seen once. Sample: PBMCs, taken 100 days after allogeneic stem cell transplant. The origin of the receptors is a male patient aged 60-70 years who had an allogeneic stem cell transplant from a related donor, so the T cells may come from the graft donor. Some clones in this sample may be carry-over from other donors' samples.

V is TRBV27 and J is TRBJ1-3, with D possibly matching TRBD1 (5 bases). This CDR3 comprises 14 residues. Germline CDR1 is MNHEY and CDR2 is SMNVEV (reference sequence). The V end lost 2 bases, the J end lost 0 bases, and 5 bases lay between the germline ends. This CDR3 reads CASSLQGSGNTIYF. In nucleotides, the CDR3 is TGTGCCAGCAGTTTACAGGGCTCTGGAAACACCATATATTTT.

The chain links TRBV7-2 to TRBJ1-2, with D maybe TRBD1 (5 bases). CDR3 size: 15 residues. Looked up from germline, CDR1 is SGHTA and CDR2 is FQGNSA. V lost 0 bases to trimming and J lost 8 bases, with 16 bases between them. CDR3 sequence reads: CASSLASAGLLGYTF. The CDR3 DNA sequence: TGTGCCAGCAGCTTAGCCTCAGCAGGGTTGCTCGGCTACACCTTC.

The V call is TRBV7-6, the J call TRBJ2-5; D is undetermined. Deletions cut 5 bases from V and 2 bases from J, with 12 bases between. This CDR3 contains 14 residues. Germline V lookup: CDR1 SGHVS, CDR2 FNYEAQ. In DNA, the CDR3 is TGTGCCAGCAGCCCTGGTCAAGGGCAAGAGACCCAGTACTTC. Its protein is CASSPGQGQETQYF.

CDR3 sequence reads: CASSLGTGDSPLHF. CDR3 nucleotides: TGTGCCAGCAGTCTCGGGACAGGGGATTCACCCCTCCACTTT. The gene calls are TRBV28 and TRBJ1-6; TRBD1 aligns across 10 bases. Germline lookup yields CDR1 MDHEN and CDR2 SYDVKM. V shed 5 bases, J shed 8 bases, and the junction held 3 bases outside the gene matches. The CDR3 consists of 14 residues.

The chain employs TRBV5-6 and TRBJ2-7; D not certain. The ends were cut back, 2 bases at V and 0 bases at J, with 6 bases in the middle. Germline CDR1 SGHDT, CDR2 YYEEEE. The CDR3 consists of 13 residues. CDR3 protein: CASSLPASYEQYF. Written as DNA, the CDR3 is TGTGCCAGCAGCTTACCCGCCTCCTACGAGCAGTACTTC.

This rearrangement joins TRBV4-2 to TRBJ2-7, with D unresolved. The CDR3 contains 15 residues. Germline V gene lookup returns CDR1 LGHNA and CDR2 YNFKEQ. The V end was cut by 2 bases, the J end by 5 bases, with 16 bases between. The CDR3 reads CASSQHRDGYNEQYF. CDR3 nucleotide sequence: TGTGCCAGCAGCCAACATCGCGACGGCTACAACGAGCAGTACTTC.

V and J are TRBV27 and TRBJ1-1; D call uncertain. Trimming removed 6 bases at V and 4 bases at J, with 12 bases between. This CDR3 is built from 13 residues. Per germline, CDR1 MNHEY and CDR2 SMNVEV (reference sequence). The DNA of the CDR3 is TGTGCCAGCAGCCAGGAGCGCGGCACTGAAGCTTTCTTT. Translating it yields CASSQERGTEAFF.

This chain uses TRBV27 with TRBJ2-5; 16 nucleotides match TRBD2. The CDR3 is made up of 18 amino acids. Per the germline V gene, CDR1 is MNHEY and CDR2 is SMNVEV (reference sequence). V lost 5 bases to trimming and J lost 2 bases; unmatched junction nucleotides: 8. The CDR3 DNA is TGTGCCAGCAGTGCGGGACTAGCGGGGGGGCCGAGGCAAGAGACCCAGTACTTC. It translates to CASSAGLAGGPRQETQYF.

This clone occurred a few times. The chain couples TRBV28 to TRBJ1-2; D unresolved. This CDR3 is 12 amino acids long. V was trimmed by 1 base and J by 3 bases, leaving 3 bases between them. CDR1 and CDR2 (germline): MDHEN, SYDVKM. The CDR3 protein is CASSLFDYGYTF. Here the CDR3 DNA reads TGTGCCAGCAGTTTATTCGACTATGGCTACACCTTC.

V usage is TRBV4-3 and J usage is TRBJ1-2, with 7 bases aligning to TRBD1. The V and J ends lost 5 bases and 7 bases, in that order; junction bases with no gene match: 16. Germline V gene sequence: CDR1 LGHNA, CDR2 YSLEER. The CDR3 totals 16 residues. DNA of the CDR3: TGCGCCAGCAGCTTATTTATGACAGGGCGTCTTCGTGGCTACACCTTC. Protein: CASSLFMTGRLRGYTF.

The chain combines TRBV12-2 with TRBJ1-5. TRBV12-2 is a pseudogene segment. This CDR3 is 15 amino acids long. The CDR3 is CASRLAEGGNQPQHF. CDR3 in DNA: TGTGCAAGTCGCTTAGCGGAGGGTGGCAATCAGCCCCAGCATTTT.

The chain has TRBV19 and TRBJ1-4; unclear D gene. This CDR3 has 14 residues. CDR1 and CDR2 (germline): LNHDA, SQIVND (reference sequence). V lost 6 bases and J lost 0, with 8 bases in between. The CDR3 bases are TGTGCCAGTAGGGAGGGAGCAACTAATGAAAAACTGTTTTTT. Amino acids: CASREGATNEKLFF. The variable domain in full, with the rest retrieved from reference TRBV19 and TRBJ1-4, is DGGITQSPKYLFRKEGQNVTLSCEQNLNHDAMYWYRQDPGQGLRLIYYSQIVNDFQKGDIAEGYSVSREKKESFPLTVTSAQKNPTAFYLCASREGATNEKLFFGSGTQLSVL.

The V gene is TRBV5-4, the J gene TRBJ2-7, with 10 bases that match TRBD2. Losses at the gene ends were 2 bases for V and 5 bases for J; bases not matched to a gene: 10. Germline values: CDR1 SGHNT, CDR2 YYREEE (reference sequence). The CDR3 has 16 residues. The CDR3 nucleotides are TGTGCCAGCAGCTTCCCCAGCGGGGGGGCCTACAACGAGCAGTACTTC. It is translated as CASSFPSGGAYNEQYF.

The chain combines TRBV27 with TRBJ2-7; D may be TRBD1 or TRBD2 (5 bases each). The germline V and J ends were trimmed by 4 bases and 3 bases, with 13 bases remaining between them. The CDR3 is 14 amino acids. Germline V gene sequence: CDR1 MNHEY, CDR2 SMNVEV (reference sequence). The CDR3 bases are TGTGCCAGCAGTTCGGACGGGGACGTCTACGAGCAGTACTTC. Encoded protein: CASSSDGDVYEQYF.

A single count supports this clone. This sequence joins TRBV6-5 and TRBJ1-5; no clear D gene. The CDR3 spans 13 residues. Trimming cost V 2 bases and J 6 bases, with 8 bases left between them. Germline V gene lookup returns CDR1 MNHEY and CDR2 SVGAGI. The CDR3 nucleotides read TGTGCCAGCAGTTACCTACCTGGTCAGCCCCAGCATTTT. This codes for CASSYLPGQPQHF.

This rearrangement joins TRBV6-5 to TRBJ2-2, with no clear D. There are 13 residues in the CDR3. Germline V CDR1 and CDR2: MNHEY, SVGAGI. With 0 bases removed from V and 7 bases from J, the gap between germline ends came to 6 bases. This chain's CDR3 is CASSYSKLGELFF. CDR3 sequence (DNA): TGTGCCAGCAGTTACTCGAAGCTCGGGGAGCTGTTTTTT.

This chain links TRBV27 with TRBJ2-3; 9 bases align to TRBD2. Germline lookup yields CDR1 MNHEY and CDR2 SMNVEV (reference sequence). The V and J ends lost 5 bases and 3 bases, in that order; junction bases with no gene match: 6. The CDR3 has 15 amino acids. The CDR3 DNA is TGTGCCAGCAGTCCTTTGGCGGGGGGGACAGATACGCAGTATTTT. The encoded protein is CASSPLAGGTDTQYF.

The chain carries TRBV6-5 and TRBJ2-2; 7 bases line up with TRBD2. The V and J ends lost 2 bases and 5 bases, in that order; junction bases with no gene match: 8. This CDR3 is 16 amino acids long. CDR1 MNHEY and CDR2 SVGAGI come from the germline V gene. The CDR3 coding sequence is TGTGCCAGCAGTTACACCCCCCAGCGGGGAACCGGGGAGCTGTTTTTT. This codes for CASSYTPQRGTGELFF.

The V gene is TRBV19, the J gene TRBJ1-2; D ambiguous. V was shortened by 5 bases and J by 1 base, with 20 bases between the two germline ends. Germline lookup yields CDR1 LNHDA and CDR2 SQIVND (reference sequence). This CDR3 has 17 amino acids. This chain's CDR3 is CASSLQRGIPINYGYTF. The CDR3 region has the DNA TGTGCCAGTAGTCTCCAAAGAGGGATACCCATTAACTATGGCTACACCTTC. Full variable domain (outside the CDR3, taken from reference TRBV19 and TRBJ1-2): DGGITQSPKYLFRKEGQNVTLSCEQNLNHDAMYWYRQDPGQGLRLIYYSQIVNDFQKGDIAEGYSVSREKKESFPLTVTSAQKNPTAFYLCASSLQRGIPINYGYTFGSGTRLTVV.

Here the CDR3 reads CASSFFPGGNTQYF. Here the CDR3 DNA reads TGTGCCAGCAGCTTCTTTCCAGGGGGAAATACGCAGTATTTT. This chain uses TRBV5-6 with TRBJ2-3, with 7 bases aligning to TRBD1. Trimming at V came to 2 bases and at J to 7 bases, leaving 7 bases not matched to a gene. Germline CDR1 and CDR2: SGHDT and YYEEEE. The CDR3 totals 14 residues. The full variable domain, rest sourced from reference TRBV5-6 and TRBJ2-3, is DAGVTQSPTHLIKTRGQQVTLRCSPKSGHDTVSWYQQALGQGPQFIFQYYEEEERQRGNFPDRFSGHQFPNYSSELNVNALLLGDSALYLCASSFFPGGNTQYFGPGTRLTVL.

V and J are TRBV7-2 and TRBJ2-4, with 7 bases aligning to TRBD1. Germline CDR1 SGHTA, CDR2 FQGNSA. There are 12 residues in the CDR3. V was pared by 5 bases and J by 10 bases, with 5 bases of the junction left unmatched. The CDR3 DNA reads as TGTGCCAGCAGCGAAACAGGGGAAATTCAGTACTTC. It specifies CASSETGEIQYF.

This clone was seen more than once but under ten times. This chain joins TRBV21-1 and TRBJ1-6; the D call TRBD1 from the table was never checked on the DNA. TRBV21-1 is recorded as a pseudogene. The CDR3 contains 16 residues. CDR3 DNA: TGTGCCAGCAAGAAACGGATGACAGGGGATAATTCACCCCTCCACTTT. Protein product: CASKKRMTGDNSPLHF.

V usage is TRBV5-1 and J usage is TRBJ2-2; tentative D call: TRBD1 (7 bases). From germline, CDR1 is SGHRS and CDR2 YFSETQ. The CDR3 is 15 amino acids. Trimming left V 5 bases short and J 6 bases short, with 17 bases between. For the CDR3, the DNA is TGCGCCAGCAGTCCCCCAACAGGGGAGGCCGGGGAGCTGTTTTTT. Protein product: CASSPPTGEAGELFF.

The chain recombines TRBV9 with TRBJ1-6; D is unresolved. The germline gives CDR1 SGDLS, CDR2 YYNGEE. This CDR3 comprises 15 residues. V lost 0 bases, J lost 2 bases, and 6 bases lay in between. The CDR3 region is CASSVEAAYNSPLHF. In nucleotides, the CDR3 is TGTGCCAGCAGCGTAGAAGCAGCCTATAATTCACCCCTCCACTTT.

This sequence joins TRBV11-3 and TRBJ2-2, with D tentatively TRBD1 (6 bases). CDR1 and CDR2 from the germline V gene are SGHNT and YENEEA. V lost 5 bases to trimming and J lost 5 bases, with 12 bases between them. The CDR3 length is 14 residues. CDR3 in amino acids: CASSSLRGTGELFF. The CDR3 DNA sequence: TGTGCCAGCAGCAGCCTCAGGGGAACCGGGGAGCTGTTTTTT.

The rearrangement uses TRBV19 and TRBJ1-1; TRBD1 aligns across 12 bases. The CDR3 totals 14 residues. Unmatched junction bases numbered 3, after V lost 6 bases and J lost 4 bases. In germline, CDR1 is LNHDA, CDR2 SQIVND (reference sequence). CDR3 protein: CASRGTGGVTEAFF. CDR3 coding DNA: TGTGCCAGTAGAGGGACAGGGGGCGTCACTGAAGCTTTCTTT.

This sequence joins TRBV19 and TRBJ2-1, with TRBD2 identical over 7 bases. This CDR3 region has 16 residues. CDR1 and CDR2 from the germline V gene are LNHDA and SQIVND (reference sequence). V shed 1 base, J shed 2 bases, and the junction held 5 bases outside the gene matches. CDR3 amino acids: CASSIGEGITYNEQFF. Written as DNA, the CDR3 is TGTGCCAGTAGTATAGGGGAGGGAATAACCTACAATGAGCAGTTCTTC. The whole variable domain, remainder taken from reference TRBV19 and TRBJ2-1, is DGGITQSPKYLFRKEGQNVTLSCEQNLNHDAMYWYRQDPGQGLRLIYYSQIVNDFQKGDIAEGYSVSREKKESFPLTVTSAQKNPTAFYLCASSIGEGITYNEQFFGPGTRLTVL.